The rows below give T cell receptor beta chains drawn from one sample of a study of control samples from healthy donors and cancer patients. This table comes from immunoSEQ multiplex PCR, and its TCRdb copy is limited to in-frame clones, with some not included. The sample has some 70,000 clones, roughly 80% seen once. Sequenced: PBMCs. The receptors were gathered from a woman between 45 and 65 years old with lung cancer. The CDR3 runs from the conserved cysteine through the conserved F or W. A D gene is named only where the DNA matches it firmly. Size is omitted from some rows. Given values are once, few, many or a class for expanded clones.

- few TRBJ2-3 TRBV5-6 CASSLAGASSTDTQYF TGTGCCAGCAGCTTGGCAGGGGCCTCTAGCACAGATACGCAGTATTTT
- - TRBJ2-7 TRBV6-1 CASSDLYEQYF TGTGCCAGCAGTGATCTCTACGAGCAGTACTTC
- - TRBJ1-6 TRBV28 CASSLASSTPWALHF TGTGCCAGCAGTTTAGCTTCCTCAACCCCTTGGGCCCTCCACTTT
- - TRBJ2-5 TRBV5-4 CASSLRGQETQYF TGTGCCAGCAGCTTGCGGGGGCAGGAGACCCAGTACTTC
- - TRBJ1-1 TRBV19 CASSFSVTVNTEAFF TGTGCCAGTAGTTTTTCAGTGACAGTGAACACTGAAGCTTTCTTT
- - TRBJ1-1 TRBV19 CASSIAGRVEAFF TGTGCCAGTAGTATAGCAGGGAGGGTTGAAGCTTTCTTT
- - TRBJ1-5 TRBV18 CASSPKGSSEPQHF TGTGCCAGCTCACCTAAGGGGTCCAGCGAGCCCCAGCATTTT
TRBD2 few TRBJ2-1 TRBV10-3 CAIRPTSGDSNEQFF TGTGCCATCAGGCCAACTAGCGGGGATAGTAATGAGCAGTTCTTC
- - TRBJ2-1 TRBV7-9 CASSLVLMGKDEQFF TGTGCCAGCAGCTTAGTTTTAATGGGGAAGGATGAGCAGTTCTTC
- - TRBJ1-4 TRBV5-4 CASSLARGEKLFF TGTGCCAGCAGCTTGGCCCGGGGTGAAAAACTGTTTTTT
- - TRBJ1-1 TRBV6-5 CASSYSLGAGNTEAFF TGTGCCAGCAGTTACTCGCTAGGGGCGGGGAACACTGAAGCTTTCTTT
TRBD1 - TRBJ2-2 TRBV4-1 CASSQNSGTVDTGELFF TGCGCCAGCAGCCAAAATTCGGGGACAGTCGACACCGGGGAGCTGTTTTTT
TRBD1 - TRBJ2-4 TRBV11-1 CASSKDRAFNKNIQYF TGTGCCAGCAGCAAAGACAGGGCTTTCAACAAAAACATTCAGTACTTC
TRBD1 - TRBJ1-6 TRBV4-1 CASSQGTASSYNSPLHF TGCGCCAGCAGCCAGGGGACAGCGAGCTCCTATAATTCACCCCTCCACTTT
- few TRBJ2-5 TRBV12-3/TRBV12-4 CASSSSEETQYF TGTGCCAGCAGTTCTTCAGAGGAGACCCAGTACTTC
TRBD1 few TRBJ1-2 TRBV15 CATSPTGGGGYTF TGTGCCACCAGTCCCACAGGGGGAGGTGGCTACACCTTC
TRBD1 few TRBJ1-3 TRBV5-1 CASSLRQGDSGNTIYF TGCGCCAGCAGCTTACGACAGGGGGACTCTGGAAACACCATATATTTT
- once TRBJ1-5 TRBV6-2/TRBV6-3 CASSYAPGVQPQHF TGTGCCAGCAGTTACGCCCCAGGGGTTCAGCCCCAGCATTTT
TRBD1 - TRBJ1-2 TRBV18 CASSPLHSRDRGLDGYTF TGTGCCAGCTCACCTCTCCACTCACGGGACAGAGGTTTGGATGGCTACACCTTC
- - TRBJ1-2 TRBV28 CASSAPLSGYTF TGTGCCAGCAGTGCCCCGCTTAGTGGCTACACCTTC
TRBD1 - TRBJ1-4 TRBV9 CASSVEDRGLSNEKLFF TGTGCCAGCAGCGTAGAGGACAGGGGGCTTTCTAATGAAAAACTGTTTTTT
TRBD2 - TRBJ2-7 TRBV7-2 CASSLVTSEYEQYF TGTGCCAGCAGCTTGGTTACTAGCGAATACGAGCAGTACTTC
TRBD2 - TRBJ2-3 TRBV7-8 CASSLVGGYYTDTQYF TGTGCCAGCAGCTTAGTGGGGGGGTATTACACAGATACGCAGTATTTT
- - TRBJ1-2 TRBV6-5 CASRDLGGLYGYTF TGTGCCAGCAGAGACCTGGGGGGGCTCTATGGCTACACCTTC
- - TRBJ1-3 TRBV7-8 CASSFGTYSGNTIYF TGTGCCAGCAGCTTCGGGACATACTCTGGAAACACCATATATTTT
TRBD1 once TRBJ1-2 TRBV25-1 CASRPDREDGYTF TGTGCCAGCAGACCAGACAGGGAGGATGGCTACACCTTC
- - TRBJ1-1 TRBV4-3 CASSQDSDMNTEAFF TGCGCCAGCAGCCAAGACTCAGACATGAACACTGAAGCTTTCTTT
- - TRBJ2-2 TRBV5-1 CASSFGPGELFF TGCGCCAGCAGCTTTGGGCCCGGGGAGCTGTTTTTT
- - TRBJ1-6 TRBV7-9 CASSSTGSNSPLHF TGTGCCAGCAGCTCAACAGGGTCCAATTCACCCCTCCACTTT
TRBD2 - TRBJ2-5 TRBV3-1/TRBV3-2 CASSQDYLAVEETQYF TGTGCCAGCAGCCAAGATTACCTAGCGGTGGAAGAGACCCAGTACTTC
- medium-sized TRBJ1-2 TRBV2 CASSDRGRNYGYTF TGTGCCAGCAGTGATCGGGGACGGAACTATGGCTACACCTTC
TRBD2 - TRBJ2-1 TRBV11-2 CASSNGLAGGTEQFF TGTGCCAGCAGCAATGGACTAGCGGGGGGGACTGAGCAGTTCTTC
- - TRBJ1-2 TRBV18 CASSPKHQAQTFNYGYTF TGTGCCAGCTCACCCAAGCACCAAGCCCAGACATTTAACTATGGCTACACCTTC
- - TRBJ1-1 TRBV27 CASSSHKESWNTEAFF TGTGCCAGCAGTTCCCACAAGGAGTCTTGGAACACTGAAGCTTTCTTT
TRBD1 - TRBJ2-3 TRBV7-3 CASSLYQGADTQYF TGTGCCAGCAGCTTATACCAGGGGGCGGATACGCAGTATTTT
TRBD1 once TRBJ1-2 TRBV27 CASSAPGQGFGYTF TGTGCCAGCAGTGCCCCGGGACAGGGGTTCGGCTACACCTTC
- once TRBJ2-5 TRBV6-5 CASSYLQTQYF TGTGCCAGCAGTTACCTGCAGACCCAGTACTTC
- - TRBJ2-2 TRBV5-4 CASKRDTGELFF TGTGCCAGCAAGAGGGACACCGGGGAGCTGTTTTTT
TRBD1 - TRBJ1-2 TRBV5-1 CASSLDRDSYGYTF TGCGCCAGCAGCTTAGACCGGGACAGCTATGGCTACACCTTC
- once TRBJ1-1 TRBV25-1 CASSSRLSAAANTEAFF TGTGCCAGCTCTTCAAGGCTATCCGCTGCAGCGAACACTGAAGCTTTCTTT
- - TRBJ1-6 TRBV7-2 CASSLRVFSYNSPLHF TGTGCCAGCAGCTTAAGGGTCTTCTCCTATAATTCACCCCTCCACTTT
- - TRBJ2-5 TRBV7-9 CASSRRLATGETQYF TGTGCCAGCAGCCGCCGTCTAGCGACGGGGGAGACCCAGTACTTC
TRBD1 - TRBJ1-5 TRBV24-1 CATSESDRVDNQPQHF TGTGCCACCAGTGAATCTGACAGGGTGGACAATCAGCCCCAGCATTTT
- - TRBJ1-1 TRBV7-9 CASSLEVPTGAFF TGTGCCAGCAGCTTAGAAGTTCCGACGGGAGCTTTCTTT
TRBD1 - TRBJ1-5 TRBV28 CASSLLQGAGQPQHF TGTGCCAGCAGTTTACTACAGGGGGCAGGGCAGCCCCAGCATTTT
- - TRBJ1-5 TRBV30 CAWSGLNQPQHF TGTGCCTGGAGTGGGCTTAATCAGCCCCAGCATTTT